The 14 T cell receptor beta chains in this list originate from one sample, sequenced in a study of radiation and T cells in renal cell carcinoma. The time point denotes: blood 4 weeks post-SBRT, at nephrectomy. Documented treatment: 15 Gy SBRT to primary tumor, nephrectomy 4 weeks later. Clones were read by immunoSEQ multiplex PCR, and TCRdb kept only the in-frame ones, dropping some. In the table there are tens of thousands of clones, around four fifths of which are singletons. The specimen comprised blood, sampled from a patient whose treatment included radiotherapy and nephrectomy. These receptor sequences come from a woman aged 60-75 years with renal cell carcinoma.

Here the CDR3 DNA reads TGTGCCAGCAGTCCCCTGGCGGCCAGCTCCTACGAGCAGTACTTC. Translation: CASSPLAASSYEQYF. The chain couples TRBV2 to TRBJ2-7, with D uncertain. Germline lookup yields CDR1 SNHLY and CDR2 FYNNEI. V lost 5 bases and J lost 0, with 14 bases in between. The CDR3 has 15 residues.

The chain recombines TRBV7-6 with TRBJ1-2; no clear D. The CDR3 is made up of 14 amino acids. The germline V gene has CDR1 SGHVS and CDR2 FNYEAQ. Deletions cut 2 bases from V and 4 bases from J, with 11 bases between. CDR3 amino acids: CASSLTGMAYGYTF. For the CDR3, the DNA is TGTGCCAGCAGCTTAACGGGGATGGCCTATGGCTACACCTTC.

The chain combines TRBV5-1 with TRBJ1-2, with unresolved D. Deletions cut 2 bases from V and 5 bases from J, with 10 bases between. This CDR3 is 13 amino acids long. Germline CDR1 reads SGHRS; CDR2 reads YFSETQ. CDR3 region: CASSFQREYGYTF. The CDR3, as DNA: TGCGCCAGCAGCTTTCAACGGGAATATGGCTACACCTTC.

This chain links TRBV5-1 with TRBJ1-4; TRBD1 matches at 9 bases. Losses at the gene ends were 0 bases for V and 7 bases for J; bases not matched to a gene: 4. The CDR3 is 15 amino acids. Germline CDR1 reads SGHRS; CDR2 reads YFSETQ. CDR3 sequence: CASSLEGQGFEKLFF. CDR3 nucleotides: TGCGCCAGCAGCTTGGAGGGACAGGGATTTGAAAAACTGTTTTTT.

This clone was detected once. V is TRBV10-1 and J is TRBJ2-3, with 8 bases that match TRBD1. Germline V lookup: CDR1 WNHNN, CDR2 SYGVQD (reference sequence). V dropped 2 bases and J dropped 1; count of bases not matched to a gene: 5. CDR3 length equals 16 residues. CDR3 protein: CASSEPQGVGTDTQYF. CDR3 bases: TGCGCCAGCAGTGAGCCACAGGGGGTGGGCACAGATACGCAGTATTTT.

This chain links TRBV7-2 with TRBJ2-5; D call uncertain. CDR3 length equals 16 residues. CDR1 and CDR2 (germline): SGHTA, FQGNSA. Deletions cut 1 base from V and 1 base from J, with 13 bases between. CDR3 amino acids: CASSLGASRSQETQYF. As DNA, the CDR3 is TGTGCCAGCAGCTTAGGGGCCTCCCGATCCCAAGAGACCCAGTACTTC. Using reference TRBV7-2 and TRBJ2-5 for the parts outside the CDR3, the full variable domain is GAGVSQSPSNKVTEKGKDVELRCDPISGHTALYWYRQSLGQGLEFLIYFQGNSAPDKSGLPSDRFSAERTGGSVSTLTIQRTQQEDSAVYLCASSLGASRSQETQYFGPGTRLLVL.

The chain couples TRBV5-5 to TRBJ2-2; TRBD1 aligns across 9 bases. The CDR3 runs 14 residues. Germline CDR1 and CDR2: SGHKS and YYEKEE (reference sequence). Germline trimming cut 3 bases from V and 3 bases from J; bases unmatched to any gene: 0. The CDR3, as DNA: TGTGCCAGCAGCTGGACAGGGGACACCGGGGAGCTGTTTTTT. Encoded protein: CASSWTGDTGELFF.

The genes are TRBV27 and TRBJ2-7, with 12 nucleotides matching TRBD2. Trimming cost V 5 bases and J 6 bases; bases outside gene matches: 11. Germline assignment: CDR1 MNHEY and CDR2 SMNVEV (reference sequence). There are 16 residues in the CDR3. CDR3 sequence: CASSTIGLAGPGEQYF. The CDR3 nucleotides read TGTGCCAGCAGTACCATAGGACTAGCGGGACCGGGCGAGCAGTACTTC.

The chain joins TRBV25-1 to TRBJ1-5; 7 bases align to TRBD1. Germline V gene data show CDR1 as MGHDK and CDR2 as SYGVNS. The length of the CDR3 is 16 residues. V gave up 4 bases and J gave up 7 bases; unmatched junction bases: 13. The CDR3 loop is CASSAVGTALGQPQHF. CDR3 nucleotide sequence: TGTGCCAGCAGTGCTGTCGGGACAGCGCTTGGGCAGCCCCAGCATTTT.

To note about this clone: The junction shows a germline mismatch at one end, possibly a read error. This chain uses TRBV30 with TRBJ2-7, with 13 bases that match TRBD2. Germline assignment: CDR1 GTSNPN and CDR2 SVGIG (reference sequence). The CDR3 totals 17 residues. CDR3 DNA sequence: TGTGCCTCGAGTATTATGGGACTAGCGGGATCCCAATACGAGCAGTACTTC. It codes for CASSIMGLAGSQYEQYF.

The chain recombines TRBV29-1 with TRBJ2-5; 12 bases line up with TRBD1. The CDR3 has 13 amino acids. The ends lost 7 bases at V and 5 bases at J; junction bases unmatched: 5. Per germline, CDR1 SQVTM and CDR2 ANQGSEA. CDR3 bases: TGCAGCGCAGGGACAGGGGGCAGCGAGACCCAGTACTTC. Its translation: CSAGTGGSETQYF.

In DNA, the CDR3 is TGTGCCAGCAGTGATAACAGCAATCAGCCCCAGCATTTT. Translation gives CASSDNSNQPQHF. This sequence joins TRBV6-4 and TRBJ1-5, with D hard to call. V was shortened by 3 bases and J by 1 base, with 4 bases between the two germline ends. In germline, CDR1 is MRHNA, CDR2 SNTAGT. This CDR3 region has 13 residues.

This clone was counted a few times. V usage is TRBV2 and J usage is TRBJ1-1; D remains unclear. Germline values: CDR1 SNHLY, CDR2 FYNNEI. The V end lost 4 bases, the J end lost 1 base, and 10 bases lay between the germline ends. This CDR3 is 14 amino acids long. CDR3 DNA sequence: TGTGCCAGCAGTGTTTTGGCAGCGAACACTGAAGCTTTCTTT. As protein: CASSVLAANTEAFF.

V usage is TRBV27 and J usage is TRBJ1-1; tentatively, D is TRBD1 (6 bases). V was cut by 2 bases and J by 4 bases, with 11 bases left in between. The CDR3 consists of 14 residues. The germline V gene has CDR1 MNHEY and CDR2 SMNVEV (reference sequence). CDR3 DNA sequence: TGTGCCAGCAGTTTACTCGGGGGCGTCACTGAAGCTTTCTTT. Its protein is CASSLLGGVTEAFF.